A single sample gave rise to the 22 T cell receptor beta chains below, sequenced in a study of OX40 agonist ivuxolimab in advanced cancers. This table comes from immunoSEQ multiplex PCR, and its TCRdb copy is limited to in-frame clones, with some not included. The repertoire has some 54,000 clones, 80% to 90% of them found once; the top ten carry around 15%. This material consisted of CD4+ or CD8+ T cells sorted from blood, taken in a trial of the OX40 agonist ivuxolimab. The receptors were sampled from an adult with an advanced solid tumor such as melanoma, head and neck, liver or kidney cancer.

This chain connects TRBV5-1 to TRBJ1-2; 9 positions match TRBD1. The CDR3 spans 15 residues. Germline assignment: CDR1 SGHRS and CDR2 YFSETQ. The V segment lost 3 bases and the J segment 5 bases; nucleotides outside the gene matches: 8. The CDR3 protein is CASSSGTGYFYGYTF. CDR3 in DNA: TGCGCCAGCAGCTCCGGGACAGGGTATTTTTATGGCTACACCTTC.

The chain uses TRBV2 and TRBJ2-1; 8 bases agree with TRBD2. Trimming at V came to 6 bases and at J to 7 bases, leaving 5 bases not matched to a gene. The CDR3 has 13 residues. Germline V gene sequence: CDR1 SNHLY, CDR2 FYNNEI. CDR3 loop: CASSGTSGNEQFF. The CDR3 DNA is TGTGCCAGCAGCGGGACTAGTGGGAATGAGCAGTTCTTC.

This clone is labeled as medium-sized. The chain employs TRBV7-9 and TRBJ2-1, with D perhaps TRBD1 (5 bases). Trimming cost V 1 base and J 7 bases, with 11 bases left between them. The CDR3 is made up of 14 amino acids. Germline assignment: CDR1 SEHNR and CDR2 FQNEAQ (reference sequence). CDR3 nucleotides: TGTGCCAGCAGCTTAGGACAGCCTAGGAATGAGCAGTTCTTC. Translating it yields CASSLGQPRNEQFF.

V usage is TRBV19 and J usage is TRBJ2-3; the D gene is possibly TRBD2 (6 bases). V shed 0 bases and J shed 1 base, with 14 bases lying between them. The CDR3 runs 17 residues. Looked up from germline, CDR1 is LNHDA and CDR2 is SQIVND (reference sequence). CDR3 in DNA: TGTGCCAGTAGTATAGATGGGGACGGCGGGGGCACAGATACGCAGTATTTT. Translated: CASSIDGDGGGTDTQYF.

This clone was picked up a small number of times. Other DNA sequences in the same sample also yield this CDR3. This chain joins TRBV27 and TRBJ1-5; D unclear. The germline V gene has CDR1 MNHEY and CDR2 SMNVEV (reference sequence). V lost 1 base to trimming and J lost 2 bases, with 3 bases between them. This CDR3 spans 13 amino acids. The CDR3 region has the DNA TGTGCCAGCAGTTTATGGGGCAATCAGCCCCAGCATTTT. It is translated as CASSLWGNQPQHF.

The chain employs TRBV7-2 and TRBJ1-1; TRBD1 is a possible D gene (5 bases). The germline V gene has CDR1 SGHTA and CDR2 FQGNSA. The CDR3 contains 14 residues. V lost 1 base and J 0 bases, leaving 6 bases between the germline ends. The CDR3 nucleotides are TGTGCCAGCAGCTTAGGGGGCTTGAACACTGAAGCTTTCTTT. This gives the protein CASSLGGLNTEAFF.

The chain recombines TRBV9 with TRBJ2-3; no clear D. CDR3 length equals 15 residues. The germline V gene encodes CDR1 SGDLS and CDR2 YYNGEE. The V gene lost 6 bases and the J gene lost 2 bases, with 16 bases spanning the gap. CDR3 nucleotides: TGTGCCAGCACGATCCGTGGGCCCTTCACAGATACGCAGTATTTT. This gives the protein CASTIRGPFTDTQYF.

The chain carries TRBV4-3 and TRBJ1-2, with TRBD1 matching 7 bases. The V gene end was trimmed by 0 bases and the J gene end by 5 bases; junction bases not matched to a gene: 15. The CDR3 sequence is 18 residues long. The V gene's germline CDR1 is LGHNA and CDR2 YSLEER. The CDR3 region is CASSQDVETGLYPYGYTF. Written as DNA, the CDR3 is TGCGCCAGCAGCCAAGATGTCGAGACAGGGCTCTACCCATATGGCTACACCTTC.

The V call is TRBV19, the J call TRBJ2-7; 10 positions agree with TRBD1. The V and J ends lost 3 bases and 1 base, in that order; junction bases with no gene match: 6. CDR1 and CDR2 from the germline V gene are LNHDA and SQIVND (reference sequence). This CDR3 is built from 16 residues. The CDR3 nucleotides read TGTGCCAGTAGTATTGGACAGGGGGTGAGGTCCTACGAGCAGTACTTC. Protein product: CASSIGQGVRSYEQYF. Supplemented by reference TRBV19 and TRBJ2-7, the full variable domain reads DGGITQSPKYLFRKEGQNVTLSCEQNLNHDAMYWYRQDPGQGLRLIYYSQIVNDFQKGDIAEGYSVSREKKESFPLTVTSAQKNPTAFYLCASSIGQGVRSYEQYFGPGTRLTVT.

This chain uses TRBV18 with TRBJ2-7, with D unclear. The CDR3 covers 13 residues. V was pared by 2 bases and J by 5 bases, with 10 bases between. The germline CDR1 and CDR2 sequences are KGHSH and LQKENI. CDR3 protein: CASSPGQVNEQYF. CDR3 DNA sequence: TGTGCCAGCTCACCAGGGCAGGTAAACGAGCAGTACTTC.

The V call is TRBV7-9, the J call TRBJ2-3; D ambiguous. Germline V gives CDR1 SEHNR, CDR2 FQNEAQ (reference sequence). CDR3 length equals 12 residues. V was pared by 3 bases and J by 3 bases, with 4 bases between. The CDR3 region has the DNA TGTGCCAGCAGCTTCGGTACAGATACGCAGTATTTT. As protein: CASSFGTDTQYF.

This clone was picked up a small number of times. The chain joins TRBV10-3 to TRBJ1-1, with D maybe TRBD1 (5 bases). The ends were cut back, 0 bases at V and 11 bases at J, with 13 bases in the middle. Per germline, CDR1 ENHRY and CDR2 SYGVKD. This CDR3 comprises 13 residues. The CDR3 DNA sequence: TGTGCCATCAGTGAGTCTGTCGGGGGAGAGGCTTTCTTT. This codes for CAISESVGGEAFF.

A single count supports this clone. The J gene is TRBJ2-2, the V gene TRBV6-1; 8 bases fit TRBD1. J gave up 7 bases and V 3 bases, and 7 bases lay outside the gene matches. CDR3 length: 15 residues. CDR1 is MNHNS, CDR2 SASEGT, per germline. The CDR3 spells CASSEIQGVIGELFF. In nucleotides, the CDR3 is TGTGCCAGCAGTGAGATACAGGGGGTGATCGGGGAGCTGTTTTTT.

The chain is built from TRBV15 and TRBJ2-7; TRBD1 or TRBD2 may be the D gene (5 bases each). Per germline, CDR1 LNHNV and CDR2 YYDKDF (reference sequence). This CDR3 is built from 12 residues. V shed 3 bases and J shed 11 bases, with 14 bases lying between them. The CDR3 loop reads CATSSGTREEYF. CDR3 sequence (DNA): TGTGCCACCAGCAGCGGGACCCGAGAGGAGTACTTC.

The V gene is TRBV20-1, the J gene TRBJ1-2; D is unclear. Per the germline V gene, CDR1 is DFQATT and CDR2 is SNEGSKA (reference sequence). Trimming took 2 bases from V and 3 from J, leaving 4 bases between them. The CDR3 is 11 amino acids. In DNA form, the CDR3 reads TGCAGTGCTAGACCCGACTATGGCTACACCTTC. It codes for CSARPDYGYTF.

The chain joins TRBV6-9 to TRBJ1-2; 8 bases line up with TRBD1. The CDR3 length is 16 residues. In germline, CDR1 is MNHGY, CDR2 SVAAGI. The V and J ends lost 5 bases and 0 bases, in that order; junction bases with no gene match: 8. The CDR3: CASSPRDRTPNYGYTF. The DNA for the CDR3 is TGTGCCAGCAGTCCTAGGGACAGGACTCCTAACTATGGCTACACCTTC.

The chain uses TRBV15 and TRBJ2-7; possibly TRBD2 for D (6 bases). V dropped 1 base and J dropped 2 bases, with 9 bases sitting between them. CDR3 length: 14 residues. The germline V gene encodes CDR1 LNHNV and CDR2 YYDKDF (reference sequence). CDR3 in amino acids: CATSRAGDTYEQYF. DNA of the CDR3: TGTGCCACCAGCAGAGCGGGGGATACCTACGAGCAGTACTTC.

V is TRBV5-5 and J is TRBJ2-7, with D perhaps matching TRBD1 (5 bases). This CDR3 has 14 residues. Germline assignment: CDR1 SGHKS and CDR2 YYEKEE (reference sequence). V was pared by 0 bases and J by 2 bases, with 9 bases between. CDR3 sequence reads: CASSLGQNTYEQYF. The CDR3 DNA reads TGTGCCAGCAGCTTGGGACAGAATACCTACGAGCAGTACTTC.

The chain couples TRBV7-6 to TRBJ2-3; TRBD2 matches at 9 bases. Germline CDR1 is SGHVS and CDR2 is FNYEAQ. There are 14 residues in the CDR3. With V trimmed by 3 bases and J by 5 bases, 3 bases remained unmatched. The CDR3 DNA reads TGTGCCAGCAGCTTCGAGACTAGCGGAGATACGCAGTATTTT. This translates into CASSFETSGDTQYF.

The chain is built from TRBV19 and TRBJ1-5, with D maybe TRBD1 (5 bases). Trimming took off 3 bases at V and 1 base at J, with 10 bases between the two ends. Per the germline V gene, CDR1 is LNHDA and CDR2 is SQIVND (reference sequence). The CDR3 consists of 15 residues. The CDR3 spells CASSIMTASNQPQHF. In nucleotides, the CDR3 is TGTGCCAGTAGTATCATGACAGCGAGCAATCAGCCCCAGCATTTT.

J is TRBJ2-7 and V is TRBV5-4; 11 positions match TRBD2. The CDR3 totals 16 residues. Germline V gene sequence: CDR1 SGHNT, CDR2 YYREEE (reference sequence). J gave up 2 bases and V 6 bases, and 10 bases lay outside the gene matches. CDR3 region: CASTPAPSGGTYEQYF. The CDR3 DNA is TGTGCCAGCACTCCTGCTCCTAGCGGGGGGACCTACGAGCAGTACTTC.

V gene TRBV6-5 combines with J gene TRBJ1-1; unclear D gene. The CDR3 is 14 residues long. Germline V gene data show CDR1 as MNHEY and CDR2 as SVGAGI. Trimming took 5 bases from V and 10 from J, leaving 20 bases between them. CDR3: CASSPSDGWGRAFF. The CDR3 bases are TGTGCCAGCAGTCCCTCTGACGGTTGGGGAAGAGCTTTCTTT.